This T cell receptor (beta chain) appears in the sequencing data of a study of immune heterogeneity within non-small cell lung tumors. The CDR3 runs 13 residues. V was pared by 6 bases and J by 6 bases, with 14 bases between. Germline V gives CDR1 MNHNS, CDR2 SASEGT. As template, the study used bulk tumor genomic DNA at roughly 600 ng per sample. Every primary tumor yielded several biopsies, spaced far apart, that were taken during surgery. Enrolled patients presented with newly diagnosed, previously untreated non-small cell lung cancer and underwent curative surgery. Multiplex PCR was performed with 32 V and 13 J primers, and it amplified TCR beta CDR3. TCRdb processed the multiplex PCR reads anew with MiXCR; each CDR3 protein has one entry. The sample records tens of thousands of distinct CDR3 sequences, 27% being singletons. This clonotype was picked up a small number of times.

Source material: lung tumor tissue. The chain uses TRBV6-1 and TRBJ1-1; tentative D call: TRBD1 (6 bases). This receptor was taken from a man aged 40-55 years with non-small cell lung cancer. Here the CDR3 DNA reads TGTGCCAGCAGAATGTTCGGGGGGCCTGAAGCTTTCTTT. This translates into CASRMFGGPEAFF.